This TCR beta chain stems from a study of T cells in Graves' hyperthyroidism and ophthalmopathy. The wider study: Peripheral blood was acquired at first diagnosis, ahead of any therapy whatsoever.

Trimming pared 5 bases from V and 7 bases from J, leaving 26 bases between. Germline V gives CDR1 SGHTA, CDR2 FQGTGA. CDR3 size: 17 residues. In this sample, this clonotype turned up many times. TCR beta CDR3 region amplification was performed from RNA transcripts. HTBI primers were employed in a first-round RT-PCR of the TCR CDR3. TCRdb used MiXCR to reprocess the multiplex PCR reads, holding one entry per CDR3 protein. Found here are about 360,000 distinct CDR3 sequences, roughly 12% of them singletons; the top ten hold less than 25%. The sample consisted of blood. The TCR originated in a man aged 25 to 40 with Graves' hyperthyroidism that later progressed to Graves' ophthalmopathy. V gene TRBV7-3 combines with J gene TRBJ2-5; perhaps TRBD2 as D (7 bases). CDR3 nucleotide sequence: TGTGCCAGCAGCCCCGACCCGCGGGACTACGTCAGGGGGACCCAGTACTTC. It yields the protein CASSPDPRDYVRGTQYF.